The clone carrying this TCR beta chain was found many times. Its antigen is as yet unknown. The CDR3 loop spans 16 amino acids. Germline CDR1 reads SGHNT; CDR2 reads YYREEE (reference sequence). V gave up 6 bases and J gave up 9 bases; unmatched junction bases: 10. These data belong to a study of T-cell memory formation after mild COVID-19. Study-level information: TCR clusters largely stayed donor specific.

In TCRdb, the 5' RACE reads were re-called with MiXCR into one record per CDR3 protein. Among approximately 28,000 distinct CDR3 sequences, 10% to 15% were seen once, and the ten largest hold 15%. General study results and limits: Clones that got smaller from day 15 to 85 had even CD4/CD8, while clones growing later tipped toward CD4+. Of the contracting clones, CD4+ ones lay mainly in CM and EM, and CD8+ ones in EMRA. Several responding clones turned up in pre-infection memory, indicating that cross-reactive memory may have taken part.

V usage is TRBV5-4 and J usage is TRBJ2-1; 15 nucleotides line up with TRBD2. Sequenced material: PBMCs or a T cell subset sorted from them (not recorded which). The receptor's source is an adult woman who had mild COVID-19 (a few samples of this study predate the infection). Cell type and time point are not known. CDR3: CASTRSWTSGRGEQFF. For the CDR3, the DNA is TGTGCCAGCACCCGATCGTGGACTAGCGGGAGGGGTGAGCAGTTCTTC.